This TCR beta chain was recorded in a study of T cell repertoires in cytomegalovirus infection. Background on the study: A matching HLA type, together with CMV infection, was signaled by public TCR beta signatures.

This clonotype occurred many times. Antigen unknown. General observations from the study: There were carriers of CMV plus the relevant HLA, and cumulative public TCR beta family frequency identified them. There were HLA-C-restricted CMV-specific TCR beta clonotypes dominating the ex vivo response.

TCRdb itself ran the reads through MiXCR, one entry per CDR3 protein. The sample has about 920,000 distinct CDR3 sequences, around a third seen once. Material: cultured CD8+ T cells from PBMCs, obtained from culture after CMV antigen stimulation. The sequence came from a human donor in good health (CMV status not recorded). Some clones in this sample may be carry-over from other donors' samples.

CDR3: CASSFRDRTNYGYTF. In DNA form, the CDR3 reads TGTGCCAGCAGCTTCCGGGACAGAACTAACTATGGCTACACCTTC. The chain recombines TRBV7-2 with TRBJ1-2; 7 positions agree with TRBD1. The V gene end was trimmed by 3 bases and the J gene end by 0 bases; junction bases not matched to a gene: 4. Germline assignment: CDR1 SGHTA and CDR2 FQGNSA. This CDR3 is 15 amino acids long.